The sequence of this TCR beta chain was determined in a study of blood T cell repertoires in COVID-19. Per germline, CDR1 SGDLS and CDR2 YYNGEE. Trimming cost V 0 bases and J 6 bases; bases outside gene matches: 5. The CDR3 has 17 amino acids. Individuals aged roughly 18 to 95 years were recruited from 24 US areas. Only in-frame clones appear in the TCRdb table, and some are missing; sequencing was by immunoSEQ multiplex PCR. The data hold about 290,000 clones, with around 90% observed a single time. The TCR was taken from a woman aged 40 to 50 who had recovered from COVID-19. This sequence joins TRBV9 and TRBJ2-3; TRBD2 agrees at 15 bases. The sequencing sample was made of PBMCs or T cells enriched from blood (not recorded which). This CDR3 is CASSVEGTSGGRDTQYF. In nucleotides, the CDR3 is TGTGCCAGCAGCGTAGAAGGGACTAGCGGGGGGAGGGATACGCAGTATTTT.